What follows are 13 T cell receptor beta chains derived from one specimen sequenced in a study of blood T cell repertoires in COVID-19. This table comes from immunoSEQ multiplex PCR, and its TCRdb copy is limited to in-frame clones, with some not included. The sample consists of fewer than 500,000 clones, over 75% of them appearing once. Sequences were obtained from PBMCs or T cells enriched from blood (not recorded which). The receptors were gathered from a man aged 25 to 45 who had recovered from COVID-19.

V usage is TRBV11-2 and J usage is TRBJ1-2; a weak D match, TRBD1 (6 bases). Trimming left V 5 bases short and J 6 bases short, with 13 bases between. The CDR3 runs 13 residues. The germline V gene has CDR1 SGHAT and CDR2 FQNNGV. The CDR3 nucleotides are TGTGCCAGCAGCCCCGGGACAACTCATGGCTACACCTTC. It is translated as CASSPGTTHGYTF.

V and J are TRBV19 and TRBJ2-3, with D possibly TRBD2 on 5 matching bases. Trimming stripped 6 bases from V and 4 bases from J, with 11 bases between. Germline CDR1 and CDR2: LNHDA and SQIVND (reference sequence). There are 13 residues in the CDR3. CDR3: CASRRERSDTQYF. DNA for the CDR3: TGTGCCAGTAGGAGGGAGCGCTCAGATACGCAGTATTTT.

The V and J genes are TRBV12-3 or TRBV12-4 and TRBJ2-5, with D possibly matching TRBD2 (7 bases). V was shortened by 7 bases and J by 1 base, with 10 bases between the two germline ends. The CDR3 has 13 amino acids. CDR3 bases: TGTGCCAGCAAGAGGGGGGGCCAAGAGACCCAGTACTTC. This encodes CASKRGGQETQYF.

The chain combines TRBV10-3 with TRBJ1-6, with 8 bases that match TRBD1. V shed 5 bases, J shed 10 bases, and the junction held 7 bases outside the gene matches. The germline V gene encodes CDR1 ENHRY and CDR2 SYGVKD. The CDR3 totals 14 residues. The CDR3 DNA reads as TGTGCCATCAGTCGGACAGGGATTGAGTCACCCCTCCACTTT. It codes for CAISRTGIESPLHF.

J is TRBJ2-7 and V is TRBV28, with 9 bases fitting TRBD1. This CDR3 region has 16 residues. The trim removed 8 bases at V and 3 bases at J, leaving 14 bases unmatched. The germline gives CDR1 MDHEN, CDR2 SYDVKM. CDR3 bases: TGTGCCAGCTTCCCAAGGCCGGGACAGGGCTTCTACGAGCAGTACTTC. Amino acids: CASFPRPGQGFYEQYF. The full variable domain, in which reference TRBV28 and TRBJ2-7 provide the parts outside the CDR3, is DVKVTQSSRYLVKRTGEKVFLECVQDMDHENMFWYRQDPGLGLRLIYFSYDVKMKEKGDIPEGYSVSREKKERFSLILESASTNQTSMYLCASFPRPGQGFYEQYFGPGTRLTVT.

The chain carries TRBV10-3 and TRBJ2-7, with TRBD1 matching over 7 bases. V gave up 2 bases and J gave up 6 bases; unmatched junction bases: 7. CDR1 ENHRY and CDR2 SYGVKD come from the germline V gene. The CDR3 sequence is 14 residues long. The CDR3 loop reads CAISERGLVSEQYF. The CDR3 DNA reads as TGTGCCATCAGTGAGAGGGGGCTAGTGAGCGAGCAGTACTTC.

This chain uses TRBV7-6 with TRBJ2-2; 7 nucleotides align to TRBD2. V lost 4 bases to trimming and J lost 7 bases; unmatched junction nucleotides: 6. The CDR3 is 14 amino acids. CDR1 and CDR2 from the germline V gene are SGHVS and FNYEAQ. The CDR3 protein is CASSSGLEGGELFF. In DNA, the CDR3 is TGTGCCAGCAGCTCCGGACTAGAGGGCGGGGAGCTGTTTTTT. The variable domain in full, with the rest retrieved from reference TRBV7-6 and TRBJ2-2, is GAGVSQSPRYKVTKRGQDVALRCDPISGHVSLYWYRQALGQGPEFLTYFNYEAQQDKSGLPNDRFSAERPEGSISTLTIQRTEQRDSAMYRCASSSGLEGGELFFGEGSRLTVL.

CDR3 protein: CAWTSGRRGDTQYF. The CDR3 coding sequence is TGTGCCTGGACTAGCGGGAGGCGGGGAGATACGCAGTATTTT. The V and J genes are TRBV30 and TRBJ2-3, with 11 bases fitting TRBD2. With 4 bases clipped from V and 5 bases from J, the junction kept 5 bases outside the gene matches. Germline CDR1 and CDR2: GTSNPN and SVGIG (reference sequence). CDR3 length equals 14 residues.

CDR3: CASSALQTQKDYGYTF. The CDR3 nucleotides read TGTGCCAGCAGTGCCCTACAGACCCAAAAGGACTATGGCTACACCTTC. V usage is TRBV6-4 and J usage is TRBJ1-2; D gene unclear. Deletions cut 4 bases from V and 3 bases from J, with 18 bases between. The CDR3 contains 16 residues. Germline CDR1 and CDR2: MRHNA and SNTAGT.

V usage is TRBV5-1 and J usage is TRBJ2-2, with a possible D match to TRBD2 (6 bases). The CDR3 is made up of 14 amino acids. Trimming stripped 5 bases from V and 3 bases from J, with 11 bases between. CDR1 is SGHRS and CDR2 is YFSETQ in the germline V gene. Written as DNA, the CDR3 is TGCGCCAGCAGATCCGGGACTGACACCGGGGAGCTGTTTTTT. This gives the protein CASRSGTDTGELFF.

J is TRBJ1-5 and V is TRBV27; TRBD1 matches at 9 bases. Per the germline V gene, CDR1 is MNHEY and CDR2 is SMNVEV (reference sequence). CDR3 length: 15 amino acids. V lost 6 bases and J lost 1; bases outside the gene matches: 4. DNA for the CDR3: TGTGCCAGCAGAGGGGGGACAGGGAGCAATCAGCCCCAGCATTTT. It translates to CASRGGTGSNQPQHF.

The CDR3 DNA reads TGTGCCAGCAGCCCCGTCTCAGGGGGGCCCCAGCATTTT. Translation gives CASSPVSGGPQHF. The rearrangement joins TRBV11-2 to TRBJ1-5, with 7 bases that match TRBD1. The CDR3 runs 13 residues. Trimming took 5 bases from V and 9 from J; bases not matched to a gene: 7. The V gene's germline CDR1 is SGHAT and CDR2 FQNNGV.

This clone came up once. V and J are TRBV7-3 and TRBJ2-1; no clear D gene. Germline CDR1 SGHTA, CDR2 FQGTGA. The CDR3 consists of 13 residues. V was clipped by 0 bases and J by 9 bases, with 9 bases between them. The CDR3 loop reads CASSLTSSGEQFF. CDR3 coding DNA: TGTGCCAGCAGCTTAACTAGCTCGGGTGAGCAGTTCTTC.